Presented here are 18 T cell receptor beta chains from one specimen sequenced in a study of cytomegalovirus exposure and HLA in healthy donors. The PCR contained 60 Vbeta and 13 Jbeta primers. Sequenced by immunoSEQ multiplex PCR; TCRdb stores in-frame clones only, minus some. The sample comprises more than 130,000 clones, roughly three quarters of which are singletons, and 4.5% to 6.5% rests with the top ten. The sample comprised PBMCs. The receptors originated from a male donor in good health and CMV-seronegative.

This sequence joins TRBV19 and TRBJ2-1; 7 nucleotides match TRBD1. Germline V gives CDR1 LNHDA, CDR2 SQIVND (reference sequence). This CDR3 is 14 amino acids long. Trimming removed 5 bases from V and 3 bases from J; junction bases left unmatched: 4. This CDR3 reads CASSPRDSYNEQFF. The CDR3 nucleotides are TGTGCCAGTAGTCCCCGGGACAGCTACAATGAGCAGTTCTTC.

In its sample, this clone was seen once. The rearrangement links TRBV15 to TRBJ2-1; 7 bases are a match to TRBD1. Germline values: CDR1 LNHNV, CDR2 YYDKDF (reference sequence). Trimming took 0 bases from V and 3 from J; bases not matched to a gene: 5. CDR3 length equals 16 residues. DNA for the CDR3: TGTGCCACCAGCAGAGATGGGACAGACTACTACAATGAGCAGTTCTTC. This sequence encodes CATSRDGTDYYNEQFF. Combining the CDR3 with reference TRBV15 and TRBJ2-1 gives the whole variable domain DAMVIQNPRYQVTQFGKPVTLSCSQTLNHNVMYWYQQKSSQAPKLLFHYYDKDFNNEADTPDNFQSRRPNTSFCFLDIRSPGLGDTAMYLCATSRDGTDYYNEQFFGPGTRLTVL.

The genes are TRBV10-2 and TRBJ1-1, with TRBD1 identical over 8 bases. Germline assignment: CDR1 WSHSY and CDR2 SAAADI. Germline trimming cut 7 bases from V and 1 base from J; bases unmatched to any gene: 5. The CDR3 loop spans 14 amino acids. The CDR3 loop is CASTPGTGNTEAFF. CDR3 in DNA: TGCGCCAGCACCCCTGGGACAGGGAACACTGAAGCTTTCTTT.

V gene TRBV18 combines with J gene TRBJ1-3; D not resolved. Per the germline V gene, CDR1 is KGHSH and CDR2 is LQKENI. There are 16 residues in the CDR3. V dropped 2 bases and J dropped 0 bases, with 11 bases sitting between them. Here the CDR3 DNA reads TGTGCCAGCTCACCAATTGCGGTGAGCTCTGGAAACACCATATATTTT. Protein product: CASSPIAVSSGNTIYF.

V and J are TRBV18 and TRBJ2-7; unclear D gene. Trimming cost V 0 bases and J 2 bases, with 8 bases left between them. This CDR3 spans 14 amino acids. CDR1 KGHSH and CDR2 LQKENI come from the germline V gene. DNA for the CDR3: TGTGCCAGCTCACCACCGAGAGGAACCTACGAGCAGTACTTC. It is translated as CASSPPRGTYEQYF.

This clone was seen more than once but under ten times. Here the CDR3 DNA reads TGCGCCAGCAGCCAAGGGTCCCCGGGGTCCCACGAGCAGTACTTC. Translation: CASSQGSPGSHEQYF. The gene calls are TRBV4-3 and TRBJ2-7; tentative D call: TRBD2 (5 bases). The CDR3 runs 15 residues. Germline CDR1 and CDR2: LGHNA and YSLEER. The V end lost 1 base, the J end lost 5 bases, and 15 bases lay between the germline ends.

The V gene is TRBV9, the J gene TRBJ2-1, with TRBD2 matching over 8 bases. The CDR3 runs 15 residues. Trimming removed 1 base from V and 3 bases from J; junction bases left unmatched: 3. CDR1 and CDR2 from the germline V gene are SGDLS and YYNGEE. This CDR3 is CASSVSGGDYNEQFF. Here the CDR3 DNA reads TGTGCCAGCAGCGTATCGGGGGGGGACTACAATGAGCAGTTCTTC.

This chain links TRBV9 with TRBJ1-2, with D uncertain. The CDR3 is made up of 15 amino acids. Trimming removed 4 bases at V and 5 bases at J, with 18 bases between. Germline CDR1 is SGDLS and CDR2 is YYNGEE. In DNA, the CDR3 is TGTGCCAGCAGCCCCCGTCAGGACGGACTATATGGCTACACCTTC. Encoded protein: CASSPRQDGLYGYTF. The variable domain in full, with the rest retrieved from reference TRBV9 and TRBJ1-2, is DSGVTQTPKHLITATGQRVTLRCSPRSGDLSVYWYQQSLDQGLQFLIQYYNGEERAKGNILERFSAQQFPDLHSELNLSSLELGDSALYFCASSPRQDGLYGYTFGSGTRLTVV.

As to this clone: Other DNA sequences in the sample encode the same CDR3. V is TRBV27 and J is TRBJ1-1; D is unresolved. Germline lookup yields CDR1 MNHEY and CDR2 SMNVEV (reference sequence). The V gene lost 4 bases and the J gene lost 1 base, with 7 bases spanning the gap. This CDR3 is built from 13 residues. The CDR3 nucleotides read TGTGCCAGCAGTTATAGGAGGAACACTGAAGCTTTCTTT. Its translation is CASSYRRNTEAFF.

The chain joins TRBV5-1 to TRBJ1-1; TRBD1 aligns across 10 bases. The CDR3 has 14 amino acids. Germline CDR1 and CDR2: SGHRS and YFSETQ. V lost 7 bases, J lost 4 bases, and 7 bases stayed unmatched. CDR3: CASVSGTGVTEAFF. In nucleotides, the CDR3 is TGCGCCAGCGTTTCCGGGACAGGGGTCACTGAAGCTTTCTTT.

The rearrangement links TRBV9 to TRBJ1-2, with D tentatively TRBD1 (5 bases). Germline V CDR1 and CDR2: SGDLS, YYNGEE. V was pared by 4 bases and J by 4 bases, with 20 bases between. CDR3 size: 16 residues. The CDR3 coding sequence is TGTGCCAGCAGCAGGCAGGGTGGCAGGGAGGGCTATGGCTACACCTTC. This gives the protein CASSRQGGREGYGYTF. The variable domain in full, with the rest retrieved from reference TRBV9 and TRBJ1-2, is DSGVTQTPKHLITATGQRVTLRCSPRSGDLSVYWYQQSLDQGLQFLIQYYNGEERAKGNILERFSAQQFPDLHSELNLSSLELGDSALYFCASSRQGGREGYGYTFGSGTRLTVV.

J is TRBJ2-5 and V is TRBV7-3; weak D call: TRBD2 (5 bases). This CDR3 is built from 15 residues. V lost 3 bases and J lost 5, with 16 bases in between. The V gene's germline CDR1 is SGHTA and CDR2 FQGTGA. The CDR3 loop reads CASSFGLGGVETQYF. CDR3 nucleotides: TGTGCCAGCAGCTTTGGTTTAGGAGGAGTGGAGACCCAGTACTTC.

The J gene is TRBJ1-5, the V gene TRBV6-1; 12 nucleotides agree with TRBD1. The V gene end was trimmed by 3 bases and the J gene end by 6 bases; junction bases not matched to a gene: 6. The CDR3 loop spans 16 amino acids. Germline CDR1 and CDR2: MNHNS and SASEGT. In nucleotides, the CDR3 is TGTGCCAGCAGTGAGCCGGGACAGGGGGCATCTCAGCCCCAGCATTTT. Protein sequence: CASSEPGQGASQPQHF.

The chain couples TRBV7-9 to TRBJ1-2; 8 positions agree with TRBD1. V dropped 1 base and J dropped 9; count of bases not matched to a gene: 7. This CDR3 contains 14 residues. The germline V gene encodes CDR1 SEHNR and CDR2 FQNEAQ (reference sequence). This CDR3 is CASSLGSGDRRYTF. DNA of the CDR3: TGTGCCAGCAGCTTAGGATCCGGGGACAGGCGCTACACCTTC.

The gene calls are TRBV23-1 and TRBJ2-1; no clear D. TRBV23-1 is classed as an ORF, of uncertain function. V was cut by 4 bases and J by 6 bases, with 22 bases left in between. CDR3 length equals 17 residues. Here the CDR3 DNA reads TGCGCCAGCAGTCTCACGGGTCTCGGCAGTCTACGCAATGAGCAGTTCTTC. Amino acids: CASSLTGLGSLRNEQFF.

This chain links TRBV6-6 with TRBJ1-2; D is ambiguous. This CDR3 is built from 13 residues. V shed 5 bases and J shed 4 bases, with 11 bases lying between them. CDR1 and CDR2 (germline): MNHNY, SVGAGI (reference sequence). The CDR3 coding sequence is TGTGCCAGCAGTCCCCGGGATTTCTATGGCTACACCTTC. It encodes CASSPRDFYGYTF.

The J gene is TRBJ2-1, the V gene TRBV7-2; a possible D gene is TRBD1 (5 bases). The V end was cut by 6 bases, the J end by 1 base, with 13 bases between. Germline CDR1 and CDR2: SGHTA and FQGNSA. This CDR3 is 15 amino acids long. DNA of the CDR3: TGTGCCAGCAGTAGAGCACAGGAATCCTACAATGAGCAGTTCTTC. Encoded protein: CASSRAQESYNEQFF.

This clone was seen more than once but under ten times. The V and J genes are TRBV10-3 and TRBJ2-6, with D possibly being TRBD2 (6 bases). The CDR3 has 18 amino acids. Deletions cut 4 bases from V and 1 base from J, with 17 bases between. Germline CDR1 reads ENHRY; CDR2 reads SYGVKD. CDR3 region: CAISGGGNARSGANVLTF. The CDR3 coding sequence is TGTGCCATCAGTGGTGGAGGGAACGCAAGATCTGGGGCCAACGTCCTGACTTTC.